The present entry profiles one T cell receptor beta chain with its context. The V and J ends lost 4 bases and 8 bases respectively, with 24 bases between them. The CDR3 has 17 residues. Germline CDR1 reads SGHRS; CDR2 reads YFSETQ. This specimen belongs to a study of control samples from healthy donors and cancer patients. Produced via immunoSEQ multiplex PCR; TCRdb's table is partial and in-frame only. The repertoire consists of some 150,000 clones, with more than 90% occurring once and the leading ten covering approximately 2.9%. The TCR comes from a man aged 30 to 39 in good health. The V gene is TRBV5-1, the J gene TRBJ1-4; a possible D gene is TRBD1 (6 bases). The sequencing sample was made of blood. In nucleotides, the CDR3 is TGCGCCAGCAGCCGAACGAGGACCGGGGGGCTTGGCGAAAAACTGTTTTTT. Encoded protein: CASSRTRTGGLGEKLFF.